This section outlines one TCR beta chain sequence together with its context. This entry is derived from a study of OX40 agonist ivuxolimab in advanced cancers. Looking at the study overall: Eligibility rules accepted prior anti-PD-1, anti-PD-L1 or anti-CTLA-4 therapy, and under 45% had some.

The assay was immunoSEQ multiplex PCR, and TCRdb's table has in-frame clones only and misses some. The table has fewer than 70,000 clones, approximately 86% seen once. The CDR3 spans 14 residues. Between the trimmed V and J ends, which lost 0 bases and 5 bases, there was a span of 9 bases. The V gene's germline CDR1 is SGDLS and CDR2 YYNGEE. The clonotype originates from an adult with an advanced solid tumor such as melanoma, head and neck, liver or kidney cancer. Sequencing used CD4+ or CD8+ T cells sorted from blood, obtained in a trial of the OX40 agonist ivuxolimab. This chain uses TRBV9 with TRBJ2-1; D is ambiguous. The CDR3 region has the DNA TGTGCCAGCAGCGTAGATCCCCTTAACAATGAGCAGTTCTTC. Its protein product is CASSVDPLNNEQFF.